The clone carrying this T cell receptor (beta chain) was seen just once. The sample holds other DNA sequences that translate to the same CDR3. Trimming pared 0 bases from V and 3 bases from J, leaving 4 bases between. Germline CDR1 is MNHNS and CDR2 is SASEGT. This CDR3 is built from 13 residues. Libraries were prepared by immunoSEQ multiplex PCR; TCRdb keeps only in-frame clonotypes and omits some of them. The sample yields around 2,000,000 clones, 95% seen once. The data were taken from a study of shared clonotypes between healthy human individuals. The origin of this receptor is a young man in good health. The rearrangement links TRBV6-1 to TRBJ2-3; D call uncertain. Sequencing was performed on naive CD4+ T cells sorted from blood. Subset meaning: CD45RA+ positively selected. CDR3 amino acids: CASSEARTDTQYF. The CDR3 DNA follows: TGTGCCAGCAGTGAAGCACGGACAGATACGCAGTATTTT.